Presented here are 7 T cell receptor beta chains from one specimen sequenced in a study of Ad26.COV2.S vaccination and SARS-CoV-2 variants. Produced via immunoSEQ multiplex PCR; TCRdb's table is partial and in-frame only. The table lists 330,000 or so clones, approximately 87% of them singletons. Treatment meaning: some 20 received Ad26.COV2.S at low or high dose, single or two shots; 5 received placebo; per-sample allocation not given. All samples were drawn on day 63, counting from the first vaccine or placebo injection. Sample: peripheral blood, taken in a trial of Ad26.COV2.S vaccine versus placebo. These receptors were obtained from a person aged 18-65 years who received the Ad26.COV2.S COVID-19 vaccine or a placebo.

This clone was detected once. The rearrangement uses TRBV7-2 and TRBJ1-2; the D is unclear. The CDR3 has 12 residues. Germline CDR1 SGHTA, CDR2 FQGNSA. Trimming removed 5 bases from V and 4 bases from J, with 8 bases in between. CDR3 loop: CASSVSAYGYTF. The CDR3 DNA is TGTGCCAGCAGCGTGTCGGCCTATGGCTACACCTTC.

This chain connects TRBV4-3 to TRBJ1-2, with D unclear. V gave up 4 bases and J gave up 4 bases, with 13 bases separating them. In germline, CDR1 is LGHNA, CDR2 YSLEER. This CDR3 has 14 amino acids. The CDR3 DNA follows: TGCGCCAGCAGCCCTACAGTGGAGGGCTATGGCTACACCTTC. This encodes CASSPTVEGYGYTF.

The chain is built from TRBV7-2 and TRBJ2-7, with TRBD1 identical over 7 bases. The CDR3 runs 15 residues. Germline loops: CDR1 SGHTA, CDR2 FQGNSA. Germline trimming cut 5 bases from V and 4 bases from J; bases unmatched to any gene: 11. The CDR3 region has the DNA TGTGCCAGCAGCACCCAGACAGGGATCGGTTACGAGCAGTACTTC. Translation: CASSTQTGIGYEQYF.

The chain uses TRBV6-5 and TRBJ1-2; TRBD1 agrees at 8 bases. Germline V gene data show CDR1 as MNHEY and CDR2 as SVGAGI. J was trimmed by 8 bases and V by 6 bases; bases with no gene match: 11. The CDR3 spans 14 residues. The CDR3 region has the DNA TGTGCCAGCAGCCACTTCAGGGGGCATGGAGGCTACACCTTC. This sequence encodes CASSHFRGHGGYTF.

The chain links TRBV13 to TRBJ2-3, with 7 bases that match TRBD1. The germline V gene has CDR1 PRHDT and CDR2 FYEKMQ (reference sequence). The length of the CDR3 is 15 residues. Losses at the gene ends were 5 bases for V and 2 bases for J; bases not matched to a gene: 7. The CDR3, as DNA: TGTGCCAGCAGCGCAAAGGACAGGTTCACAGATACGCAGTATTTT. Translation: CASSAKDRFTDTQYF.

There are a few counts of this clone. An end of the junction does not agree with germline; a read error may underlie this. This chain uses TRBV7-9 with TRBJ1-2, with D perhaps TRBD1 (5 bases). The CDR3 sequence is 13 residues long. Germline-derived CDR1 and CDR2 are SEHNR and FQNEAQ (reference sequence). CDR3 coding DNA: TGTGCCAGCAGCTTAATTAGTCAGGGAGGGCAATTCTTC. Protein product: CASSLISQGGQFF.

In nucleotides, the CDR3 is TGTGCCAGCAGCTCCAGGGACAGTAACTATGGCTACACCTTC. Protein product: CASSSRDSNYGYTF. This sequence joins TRBV7-6 and TRBJ1-2; 7 nucleotides align to TRBD1. This CDR3 region has 14 residues. J lost 1 base, V lost 4 bases, and 3 bases had no gene match. The germline gives CDR1 SGHVS, CDR2 FNYEAQ.